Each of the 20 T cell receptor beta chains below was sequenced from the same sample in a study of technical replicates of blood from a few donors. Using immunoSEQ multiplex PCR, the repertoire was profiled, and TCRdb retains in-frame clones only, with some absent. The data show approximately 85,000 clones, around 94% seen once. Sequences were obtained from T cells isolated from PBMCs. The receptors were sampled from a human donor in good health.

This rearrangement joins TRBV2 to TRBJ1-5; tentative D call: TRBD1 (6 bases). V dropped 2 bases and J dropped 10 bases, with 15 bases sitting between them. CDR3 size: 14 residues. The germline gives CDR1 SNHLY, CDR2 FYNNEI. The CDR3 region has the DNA TGTGCCAGCAGTGAATATGGGACAATCAGCCCCCAGCATTTT. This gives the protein CASSEYGTISPQHF.

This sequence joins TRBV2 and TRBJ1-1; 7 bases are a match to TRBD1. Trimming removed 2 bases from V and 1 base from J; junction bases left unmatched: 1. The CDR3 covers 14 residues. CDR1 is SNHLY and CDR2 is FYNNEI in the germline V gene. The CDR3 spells CASSEQGENTEAFF. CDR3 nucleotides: TGTGCCAGCAGTGAACAGGGGGAGAACACTGAAGCTTTCTTT. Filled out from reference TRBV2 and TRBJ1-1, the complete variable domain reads EPEVTQTPSHQVTQMGQEVILRCVPISNHLYFYWYRQILGQKVEFLVSFYNNEISEKSEIFDDQFSVERPDGSNFTLKIRSTKLEDSAMYFCASSEQGENTEAFFGQGTRLTVV.

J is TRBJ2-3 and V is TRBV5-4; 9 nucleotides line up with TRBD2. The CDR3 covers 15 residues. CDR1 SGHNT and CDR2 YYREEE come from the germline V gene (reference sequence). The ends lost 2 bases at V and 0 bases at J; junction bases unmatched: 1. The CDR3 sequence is CASSFSGRSTDTQYF. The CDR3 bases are TGTGCCAGCAGCTTTAGCGGGAGAAGCACAGATACGCAGTATTTT.

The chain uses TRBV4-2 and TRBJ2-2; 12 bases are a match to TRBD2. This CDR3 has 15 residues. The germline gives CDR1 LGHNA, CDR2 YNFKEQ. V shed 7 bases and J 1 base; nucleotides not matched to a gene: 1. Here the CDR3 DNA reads TGTGCCAGCAAGGGACTAGCGGGGAACACCGGGGAGCTGTTTTTT. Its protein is CASKGLAGNTGELFF.

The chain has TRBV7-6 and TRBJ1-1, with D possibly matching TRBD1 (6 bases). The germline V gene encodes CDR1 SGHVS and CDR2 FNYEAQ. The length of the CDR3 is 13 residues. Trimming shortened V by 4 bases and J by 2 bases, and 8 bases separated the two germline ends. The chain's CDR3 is CASSYRVNTEAFF. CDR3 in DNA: TGTGCCAGCAGCTACAGGGTTAACACTGAAGCTTTCTTT.

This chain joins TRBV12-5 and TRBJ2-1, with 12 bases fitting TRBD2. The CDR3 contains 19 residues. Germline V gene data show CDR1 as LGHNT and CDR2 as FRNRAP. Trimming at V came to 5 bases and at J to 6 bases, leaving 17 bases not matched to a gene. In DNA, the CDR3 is TGTGCTAGTGGTCTCCGACTAGCGGGAGTGCGTCAGGGGTCCAATGAGCAGTTCTTC. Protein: CASGLRLAGVRQGSNEQFF.

The CDR3 DNA reads TGTGCCAGCAGCTCGGGGATGGATGAGCAGTTCTTC. Its translation is CASSSGMDEQFF. V is TRBV7-9 and J is TRBJ2-1; a possible D gene is TRBD2 (5 bases). Germline V gene lookup returns CDR1 SEHNR and CDR2 FQNEAQ (reference sequence). Trimming stripped 4 bases from V and 8 bases from J, with 9 bases between. This CDR3 region has 12 residues. Looking up the rest from reference TRBV7-9 and TRBJ2-1 gives the full variable domain: DTGVSQNPRHKITKRGQNVTFRCDPISEHNRLYWYRQTLGQGPEFLTYFQNEAQLEKSRLLSDRFSAERPKGSFSTLEIQRTEQGDSAMYLCASSSGMDEQFFGPGTRLTVL.

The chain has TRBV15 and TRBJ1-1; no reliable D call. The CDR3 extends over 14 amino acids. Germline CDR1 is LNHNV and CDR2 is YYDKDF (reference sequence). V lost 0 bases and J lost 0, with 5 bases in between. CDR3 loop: CATSRDPLNTEAFF. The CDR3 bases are TGTGCCACCAGCAGAGATCCCTTGAACACTGAAGCTTTCTTT. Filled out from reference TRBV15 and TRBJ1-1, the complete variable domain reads DAMVIQNPRYQVTQFGKPVTLSCSQTLNHNVMYWYQQKSSQAPKLLFHYYDKDFNNEADTPDNFQSRRPNTSFCFLDIRSPGLGDTAMYLCATSRDPLNTEAFFGQGTRLTVV.

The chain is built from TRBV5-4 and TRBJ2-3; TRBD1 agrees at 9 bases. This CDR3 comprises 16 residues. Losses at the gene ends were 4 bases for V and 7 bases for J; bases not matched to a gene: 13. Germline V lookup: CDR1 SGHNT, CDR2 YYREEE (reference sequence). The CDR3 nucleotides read TGTGCCAGCAGCCCAAACCAGTGGACAGGGGACCATACGCAGTATTTT. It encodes CASSPNQWTGDHTQYF.

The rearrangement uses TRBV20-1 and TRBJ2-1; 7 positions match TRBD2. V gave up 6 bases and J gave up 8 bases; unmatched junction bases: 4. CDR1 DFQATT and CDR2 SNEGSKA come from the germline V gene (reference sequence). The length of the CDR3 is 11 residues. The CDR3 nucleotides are TGCAGTGCGAGACTAGCTTATGAGCAGTTCTTC. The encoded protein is CSARLAYEQFF.

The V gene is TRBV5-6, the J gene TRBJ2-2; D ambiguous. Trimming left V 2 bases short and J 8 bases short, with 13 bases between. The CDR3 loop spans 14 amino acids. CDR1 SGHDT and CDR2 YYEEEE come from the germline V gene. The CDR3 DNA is TGTGCCAGCAGCTTCGAGTGGGCTGGTGGGGAGCTGTTTTTT. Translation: CASSFEWAGGELFF.

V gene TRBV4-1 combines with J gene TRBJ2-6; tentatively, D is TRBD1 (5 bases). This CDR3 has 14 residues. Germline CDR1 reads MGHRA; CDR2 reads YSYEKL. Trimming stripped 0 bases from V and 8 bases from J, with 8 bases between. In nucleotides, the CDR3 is TGCGCCAGCAGCCAAGATCAGGGTTCCAACGTCCTGACTTTC. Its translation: CASSQDQGSNVLTF.

In nucleotides, the CDR3 is TGTGCCAGCAGCTGGACAGAAACAAGCTCTGGAAACACCATATATTTT. Its protein product is CASSWTETSSGNTIYF. The rearrangement uses TRBV2 and TRBJ1-3; D might be TRBD1 (6 bases). Trimming shortened V by 6 bases and J by 0 bases, and 15 bases separated the two germline ends. This CDR3 region has 16 residues. The germline CDR1 and CDR2 sequences are SNHLY and FYNNEI.

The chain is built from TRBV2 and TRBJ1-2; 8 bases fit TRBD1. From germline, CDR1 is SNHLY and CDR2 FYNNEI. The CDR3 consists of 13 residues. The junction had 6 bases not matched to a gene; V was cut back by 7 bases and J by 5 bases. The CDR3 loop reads CASKLTGDYGYTF. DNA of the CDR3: TGTGCCAGCAAACTGACAGGGGATTATGGCTACACCTTC. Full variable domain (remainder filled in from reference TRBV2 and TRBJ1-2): EPEVTQTPSHQVTQMGQEVILRCVPISNHLYFYWYRQILGQKVEFLVSFYNNEISEKSEIFDDQFSVERPDGSNFTLKIRSTKLEDSAMYFCASKLTGDYGYTFGSGTRLTVV.

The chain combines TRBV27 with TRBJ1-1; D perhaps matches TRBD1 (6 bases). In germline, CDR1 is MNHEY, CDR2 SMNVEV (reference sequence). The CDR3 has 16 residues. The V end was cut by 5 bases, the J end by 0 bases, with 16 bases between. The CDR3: CASSPRTALMNTEAFF. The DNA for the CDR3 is TGTGCCAGCAGTCCCCGGACAGCCCTGATGAACACTGAAGCTTTCTTT.

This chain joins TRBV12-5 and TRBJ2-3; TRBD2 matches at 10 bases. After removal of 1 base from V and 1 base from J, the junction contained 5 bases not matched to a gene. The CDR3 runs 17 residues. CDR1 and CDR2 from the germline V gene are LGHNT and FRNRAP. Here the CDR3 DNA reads TGTGCTAGTGGTTTGGGAGTAGCGGGAGGAGGCACAGATACGCAGTATTTT. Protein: CASGLGVAGGGTDTQYF.

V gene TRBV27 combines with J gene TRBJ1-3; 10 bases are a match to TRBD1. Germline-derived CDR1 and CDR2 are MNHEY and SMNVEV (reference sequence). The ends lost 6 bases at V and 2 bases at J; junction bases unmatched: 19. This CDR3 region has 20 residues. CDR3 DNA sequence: TGTGCCAGCAGGCCTCTCTCCGGGACAGGGGATGCTTTCGCTGGAAACACCATATATTTT. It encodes CASRPLSGTGDAFAGNTIYF.

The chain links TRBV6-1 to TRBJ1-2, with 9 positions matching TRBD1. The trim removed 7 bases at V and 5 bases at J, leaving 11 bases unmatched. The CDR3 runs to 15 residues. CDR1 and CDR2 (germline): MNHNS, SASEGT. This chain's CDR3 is CASIRWDREPYGYTF. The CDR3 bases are TGTGCCAGCATAAGGTGGGACAGGGAGCCTTATGGCTACACCTTC.

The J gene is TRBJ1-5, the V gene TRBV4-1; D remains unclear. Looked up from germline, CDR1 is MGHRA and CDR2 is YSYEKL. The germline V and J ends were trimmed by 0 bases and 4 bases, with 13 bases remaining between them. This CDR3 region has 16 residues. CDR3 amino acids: CASSQDNVNINQPQHF. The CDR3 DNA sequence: TGCGCCAGCAGCCAAGATAATGTGAACATAAATCAGCCCCAGCATTTT.

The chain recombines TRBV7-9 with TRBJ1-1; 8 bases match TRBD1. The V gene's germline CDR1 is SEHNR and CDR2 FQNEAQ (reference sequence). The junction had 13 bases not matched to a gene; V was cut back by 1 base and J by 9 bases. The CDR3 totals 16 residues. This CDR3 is CASSLDFIVDRAQAFF. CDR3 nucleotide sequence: TGTGCCAGCAGCTTAGATTTTATAGTGGACAGGGCACAAGCTTTCTTT.